This entry concerns a single T cell receptor beta chain. The antigen is not known. UMI-tagged 5'RACE template switching yielded the TCR beta cDNA. From the 5' RACE reads, TCRdb lists one entry per CDR3 protein and no DNA. This sample's table has 550,000 to 600,000 distinct CDR3 sequences. This sample stems from a study of T cells expressing NK-cell markers. Broader study findings: Researchers report these clonotypes also headed the CD3+CD56-NKG2C+ fraction in several donors.

Germline V gene lookup returns CDR1 MNHEY and CDR2 SVGAGI. The CDR3 extends over 19 amino acids. The rearrangement links TRBV6-5 to TRBJ2-6; TCRdb selects TRBD1, and the lack of DNA leaves this call unchecked. The clonotype was recovered from a man between 18 and 29 years old in good health. Sequences were obtained from blood T cells: a sorted CD56 or NKG2C T cell subset, CD4+ or CD8+ T cells, or bulk PBMC T cells (not recorded which). CDR3 protein: CASSYRDSTVISGANVLTF.